Sequencing of this T cell receptor (beta chain) was carried out in a study of blood T cell repertoires in COVID-19. Across the whole study: Material from acute and convalescent COVID-19 was sourced from the United States, Italy and Spain.

The assay was immunoSEQ multiplex PCR, and TCRdb's table has in-frame clones only and misses some. The sample has approximately 71,000 clones; around 80% are singletons. V gave up 3 bases and J gave up 3 bases; unmatched junction bases: 4. The CDR3 length is 13 residues. CDR1 is DFQATT and CDR2 is SNEGSKA in the germline V gene (reference sequence). Sequenced: peripheral blood. The sequence came from a human donor in a cohort sampled during active COVID-19. The V and J genes are TRBV20-1 and TRBJ2-5; TRBD1 matches at 7 bases. The CDR3 loop reads CSASGDREETQYF. CDR3 DNA: TGCAGTGCTAGTGGCGACAGGGAAGAGACCCAGTACTTC.